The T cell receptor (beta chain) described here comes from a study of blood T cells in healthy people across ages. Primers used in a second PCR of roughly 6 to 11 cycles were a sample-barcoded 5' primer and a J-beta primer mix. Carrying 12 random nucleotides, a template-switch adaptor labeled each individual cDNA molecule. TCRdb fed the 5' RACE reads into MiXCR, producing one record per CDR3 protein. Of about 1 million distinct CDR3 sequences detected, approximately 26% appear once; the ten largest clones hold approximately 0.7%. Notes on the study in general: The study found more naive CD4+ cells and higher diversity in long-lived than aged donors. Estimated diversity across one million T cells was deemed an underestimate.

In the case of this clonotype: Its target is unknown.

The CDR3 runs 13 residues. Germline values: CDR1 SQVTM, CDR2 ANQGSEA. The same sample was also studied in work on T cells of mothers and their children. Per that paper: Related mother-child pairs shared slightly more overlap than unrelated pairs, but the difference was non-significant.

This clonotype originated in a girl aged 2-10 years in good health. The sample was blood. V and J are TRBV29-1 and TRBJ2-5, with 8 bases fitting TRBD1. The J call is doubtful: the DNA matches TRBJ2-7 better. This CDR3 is CSVQDREAYEQYF. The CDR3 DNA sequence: TGCAGCGTACAGGACAGGGAGGCCTACGAGCAGTACTTC.